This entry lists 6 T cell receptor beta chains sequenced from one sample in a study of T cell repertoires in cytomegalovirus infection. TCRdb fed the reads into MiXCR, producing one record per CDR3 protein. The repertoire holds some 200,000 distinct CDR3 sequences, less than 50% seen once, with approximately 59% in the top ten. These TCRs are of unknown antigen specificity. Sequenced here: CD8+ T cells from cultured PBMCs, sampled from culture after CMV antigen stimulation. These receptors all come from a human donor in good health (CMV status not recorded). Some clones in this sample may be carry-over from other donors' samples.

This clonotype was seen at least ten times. CDR3 sequence: CASAPTGRHTDTQYF. The CDR3 DNA follows: TGTGCCTCGGCCCCCACAGGGAGACACACAGATACGCAGTATTTT. The chain recombines TRBV27 with TRBJ2-3, with a possible D match to TRBD1 (6 bases). The CDR3 has 15 residues. Germline V gene lookup returns CDR1 MNHEY and CDR2 SMNVEV (reference sequence). With 11 bases removed from V and 2 bases from J, the gap between germline ends came to 20 bases.

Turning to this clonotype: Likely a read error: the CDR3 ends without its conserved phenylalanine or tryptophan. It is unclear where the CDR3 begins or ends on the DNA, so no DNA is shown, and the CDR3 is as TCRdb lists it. This CDR3 is CASSLASTNEQVY. This chain joins TRBV7-6 and TRBJ2-1. The CDR3 totals 13 residues, both ends included. From germline, CDR1 is SGHVS and CDR2 FNYEAQ.

The chain's CDR3 is CASSLYRLESPLHF. In DNA, the CDR3 is TGTGCCAGCAGTTTGTACAGGCTAGAGTCACCCCTCCACTTT. This chain links TRBV27 with TRBJ1-6; weak D call: TRBD1 (5 bases). V lost 3 bases and J lost 10, with 13 bases in between. CDR1 and CDR2 (germline): MNHEY, SMNVEV (reference sequence). The CDR3 consists of 14 residues.

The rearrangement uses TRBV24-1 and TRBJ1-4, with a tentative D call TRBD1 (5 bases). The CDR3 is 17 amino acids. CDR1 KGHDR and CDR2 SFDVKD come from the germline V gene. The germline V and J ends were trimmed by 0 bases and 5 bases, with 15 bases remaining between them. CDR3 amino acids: CATSDLFRTFLNEKLFF. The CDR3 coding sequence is TGTGCCACCAGTGATTTGTTTCGGACATTCCTAAATGAAAAACTGTTTTTT.

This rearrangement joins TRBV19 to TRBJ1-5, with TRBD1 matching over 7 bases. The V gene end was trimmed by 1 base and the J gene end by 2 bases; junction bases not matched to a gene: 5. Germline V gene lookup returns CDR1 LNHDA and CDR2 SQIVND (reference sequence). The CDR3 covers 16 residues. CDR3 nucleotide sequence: TGTGCCAGTAGTATAGTAGGGGGCGTAGGCAATCAGCCCCAGCATTTT. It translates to CASSIVGGVGNQPQHF.

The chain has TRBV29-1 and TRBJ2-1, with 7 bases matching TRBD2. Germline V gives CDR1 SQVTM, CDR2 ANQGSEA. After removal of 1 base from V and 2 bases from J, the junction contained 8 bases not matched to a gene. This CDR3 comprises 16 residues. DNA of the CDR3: TGCAGCGTTGAAGGAGGTGCGGGAGTCGCCTACAATGAGCAGTTCTTC. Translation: CSVEGGAGVAYNEQFF.